Below are 21 T cell receptor beta chains sequenced from a single sample in a study of shared clonotypes between healthy human individuals. Data came from immunoSEQ multiplex PCR; TCRdb stores just in-frame clones and leaves some out. The profile shows roughly 1,500,000 clones, 95% to 99% of them singletons. The sample was naive CD4+ T cells sorted from blood. Subset reported: CD45RA+ positively selected. The receptors here all came from a man aged 25-45 years in good health.

The genes are TRBV4-1 and TRBJ1-2, with no clear D. V shed 4 bases and J shed 1 base, with 7 bases lying between them. Germline CDR1 is MGHRA and CDR2 is YSYEKL. The CDR3 loop spans 13 amino acids. Written as DNA, the CDR3 is TGCGCCAGCAGCCCCCTTGGTAACTATGGCTACACCTTC. Its protein product is CASSPLGNYGYTF.

In regard to this clone: Other nucleotide sequences from this sample produce the same CDR3. J is TRBJ2-1 and V is TRBV10-1, with D hard to call. Germline CDR1 and CDR2: WNHNN and SYGVQD (reference sequence). With 3 bases removed from V and 6 bases from J, the gap between germline ends came to 6 bases. The CDR3 spans 12 residues. CDR3 residues: CASSDLGNEQFF. The CDR3 DNA sequence: TGCGCCAGCAGTGATTTGGGCAATGAGCAGTTCTTC.

The V gene is TRBV5-1, the J gene TRBJ2-5; D may be TRBD2 (6 bases). The CDR3 is 16 amino acids. CDR1 is SGHRS and CDR2 is YFSETQ in the germline V gene. V was trimmed by 0 bases and J by 2 bases, leaving 14 bases between them. CDR3 sequence: CASSLAHGSAQETQYF. The CDR3 nucleotides are TGCGCCAGCAGCTTGGCCCACGGGAGCGCACAAGAGACCCAGTACTTC. The whole variable domain, filled in from reference TRBV5-1 and TRBJ2-5, reads KAGVTQTPRYLIKTRGQQVTLSCSPISGHRSVSWYQQTPGQGLQFLFEYFSETQRNKGNFPGRFSGRQFSNSRSEMNVSTLELGDSALYLCASSLAHGSAQETQYFGPGTRLLVL.

This clone has only one observation. This chain connects TRBV7-6 to TRBJ2-1; no definite D call. The CDR3 is made up of 18 amino acids. In germline, CDR1 is SGHVS, CDR2 FNYEAQ. Deletions cut 1 base from V and 0 bases from J, with 16 bases between. Written as DNA, the CDR3 is TGTGCCAGCAGCTTAGTTCGAGACCAACGCTCCTCCTACAATGAGCAGTTCTTC. Translation gives CASSLVRDQRSSYNEQFF.

The V and J genes are TRBV29-1 and TRBJ2-1, with TRBD1 identical over 10 bases. The trim removed 7 bases at V and 8 bases at J, leaving 5 bases unmatched. The CDR3 length is 12 residues. Germline assignment: CDR1 SQVTM and CDR2 ANQGSEA. This CDR3 reads CSGDRGGDEQFF. CDR3 DNA: TGCAGCGGGGACAGGGGCGGGGATGAGCAGTTCTTC.

The genes are TRBV5-5 and TRBJ1-2, with 7 bases aligning to TRBD1. Germline V gene lookup returns CDR1 SGHKS and CDR2 YYEKEE (reference sequence). This CDR3 has 16 residues. Trimming took 1 base from V and 6 from J; bases not matched to a gene: 12. This CDR3 reads CASSLIDRDGYDGYTF. In nucleotides, the CDR3 is TGTGCCAGCAGCTTGATTGACAGGGACGGTTACGATGGCTACACCTTC.

The rearrangement joins TRBV6-1 to TRBJ1-1; tentative D call: TRBD1 (5 bases). The germline CDR1 and CDR2 sequences are MNHNS and SASEGT. The V end was cut by 9 bases, the J end by 2 bases, with 16 bases between. The CDR3 extends over 14 amino acids. CDR3 nucleotides: TGTGCCAGTCAATCCGGACAACCCAACACTGAAGCTTTCTTT. The encoded protein is CASQSGQPNTEAFF.

Concerning this clone: Its ends do not fully match the called genes, so a read error is possible. The chain uses TRBV7-9 and TRBJ1-2, with unresolved D. CDR1 is SEHNR, CDR2 FQNEAQ, per germline (reference sequence). This CDR3 has 9 amino acids. CDR3 region: CASSQKMDF. The CDR3 nucleotides read TGTGCCAGCAGCCAAAAGATGGATTTC. Full variable domain (rest looked up from reference TRBV7-9 and TRBJ1-2): DTGVSQNPRHKITKRGQNVTFRCDPISEHNRLYWYRQTLGQGPEFLTYFQNEAQLEKSRLLSDRFSAERPKGSFSTLEIQRTEQGDSAMYLCASSQKMDFGSGTRLTVV.

A remark on this clone: In the same sample, other DNA sequences code for this CDR3. The J gene is TRBJ2-7, the V gene TRBV9, with D maybe TRBD2 (6 bases). Trimming cost V 2 bases and J 3 bases, with 12 bases left between them. This CDR3 contains 14 residues. CDR1 is SGDLS, CDR2 YYNGEE, per germline. Here the CDR3 reads CASSVGGKGYEQYF. The CDR3 region has the DNA TGTGCCAGCAGCGTCGGGGGTAAGGGCTACGAGCAGTACTTC.

The chain has TRBV28 and TRBJ2-1; 7 bases align to TRBD2. Germline V CDR1 and CDR2: MDHEN, SYDVKM. V shed 3 bases, J shed 16 bases, and the junction held 9 bases outside the gene matches. There are 12 residues in the CDR3. The CDR3 region is CASSLLRDYAFF. For the CDR3, the DNA is TGTGCCAGCAGTTTGTTACGGGACTATGCTTTCTTC.

This CDR3 is CASSYSNLVHTDTQYF. CDR3 bases: TGTGCCAGCAGTTACTCGAACCTGGTTCACACAGATACGCAGTATTTT. The chain links TRBV6-6 to TRBJ2-3; no definite D call. Germline V gene lookup returns CDR1 MNHNY and CDR2 SVGAGI (reference sequence). V was cut by 0 bases and J by 2 bases, with 12 bases left in between. The CDR3 contains 16 residues.

The V and J genes are TRBV10-2 and TRBJ2-7, with D tentatively TRBD1 or TRBD2 (5 bases each). Germline CDR1 reads WSHSY; CDR2 reads SAAADI. Between the trimmed V and J ends, which lost 6 bases and 2 bases, there was a span of 14 bases. CDR3 length: 14 residues. The CDR3 is CASSDWGSPYEQYF. CDR3 bases: TGCGCCAGCAGCGATTGGGGGAGTCCCTACGAGCAGTACTTC.

The J gene is TRBJ2-7, the V gene TRBV19; possibly TRBD2 for D (6 bases). Trimming left V 3 bases short and J 6 bases short, with 12 bases between. Germline V gene sequence: CDR1 LNHDA, CDR2 SQIVND (reference sequence). The CDR3 runs 13 residues. The CDR3 region has the DNA TGTGCCAGTAGTATCGCCCGAGCGGGCGAGCAGTACTTC. This codes for CASSIARAGEQYF.

The chain joins TRBV28 to TRBJ2-3; D might be TRBD1 (6 bases). The germline V gene encodes CDR1 MDHEN and CDR2 SYDVKM. The CDR3 totals 16 residues. V was cut by 5 bases and J by 1 base, with 16 bases left in between. The CDR3 DNA follows: TGTGCCAGCAGTCCACCGGCAGGGGTGGGCACAGATACGCAGTATTTT. Protein sequence: CASSPPAGVGTDTQYF. Filled out from reference TRBV28 and TRBJ2-3, the complete variable domain reads DVKVTQSSRYLVKRTGEKVFLECVQDMDHENMFWYRQDPGLGLRLIYFSYDVKMKEKGDIPEGYSVSREKKERFSLILESASTNQTSMYLCASSPPAGVGTDTQYFGPGTRLTVL.

Only one count was recorded for this clone. The V and J genes are TRBV28 and TRBJ2-6; D gene ambiguous. Germline V gives CDR1 MDHEN, CDR2 SYDVKM. Trimming left V 5 bases short and J 7 bases short, with 15 bases between. The CDR3 is 15 residues long. The CDR3 sequence: CASSGGITDANVLTF. CDR3 coding DNA: TGTGCCAGCAGTGGTGGAATTACAGACGCCAACGTCCTGACTTTC.

V and J are TRBV5-1 and TRBJ2-5, with 7 bases fitting TRBD1. V was pared by 7 bases and J by 2 bases, with 8 bases of the junction left unmatched. Germline loops: CDR1 SGHRS, CDR2 YFSETQ. The CDR3 consists of 14 residues. In nucleotides, the CDR3 is TGCGCCAGCTATACGGGACAGATACAAGAGACCCAGTACTTC. It specifies CASYTGQIQETQYF.

The chain carries TRBV19 and TRBJ1-2; D gene ambiguous. CDR3 length equals 11 residues. Germline assignment: CDR1 LNHDA and CDR2 SQIVND (reference sequence). V was clipped by 9 bases and J by 5 bases, with 10 bases between them. CDR3: CASYWVYGYTF. The CDR3 DNA reads as TGTGCCAGCTATTGGGTGTATGGCTACACCTTC. Full variable domain (remainder filled in from reference TRBV19 and TRBJ1-2): DGGITQSPKYLFRKEGQNVTLSCEQNLNHDAMYWYRQDPGQGLRLIYYSQIVNDFQKGDIAEGYSVSREKKESFPLTVTSAQKNPTAFYLCASYWVYGYTFGSGTRLTVV.

Notes on this clone: The sample holds other DNA sequences that translate to the same CDR3. The rearrangement uses TRBV7-9 and TRBJ2-7; no reliable D call. V lost 1 base, J lost 0 bases, and 7 bases lay in between. Germline loops: CDR1 SEHNR, CDR2 FQNEAQ (reference sequence). The CDR3 contains 14 residues. This chain's CDR3 is CASSLVGRSYEQYF. The DNA for the CDR3 is TGTGCCAGCAGCTTAGTCGGACGCTCCTACGAGCAGTACTTC.

This clone was picked up one time. V is TRBV25-1 and J is TRBJ2-2; the D call may be TRBD1 or TRBD2 (5 bases each). The CDR3 is 15 residues long. Per germline, CDR1 MGHDK and CDR2 SYGVNS. Trimming shortened V by 4 bases and J by 3 bases, and 12 bases separated the two germline ends. DNA for the CDR3: TGTGCCAGCAGTGTCGCAGGGCGGGACACCGGGGAGCTGTTTTTT. Its translation is CASSVAGRDTGELFF.

The chain joins TRBV11-1 to TRBJ2-7; D is uncertain. Germline V CDR1 and CDR2: SGHAT, FQDESV (reference sequence). Trimming stripped 5 bases from V and 4 bases from J, with 9 bases between. The CDR3 is 12 residues long. The CDR3 region has the DNA TGTGCCAGCAGCGCATTATCGTACGAGCAGTACTTC. It is translated as CASSALSYEQYF.

Comments on this clone: Other DNA sequences in the sample encode the same CDR3. The chain uses TRBV29-1 and TRBJ2-7; TRBD1 might be the D (5 bases). V was cut by 5 bases and J by 2 bases, with 10 bases left in between. CDR1 and CDR2 from the germline V gene are SQVTM and ANQGSEA. The CDR3 has 12 residues. The CDR3 nucleotides read TGCAGCGTTAGGGGCACCCCCTACGAGCAGTACTTC. It codes for CSVRGTPYEQYF.